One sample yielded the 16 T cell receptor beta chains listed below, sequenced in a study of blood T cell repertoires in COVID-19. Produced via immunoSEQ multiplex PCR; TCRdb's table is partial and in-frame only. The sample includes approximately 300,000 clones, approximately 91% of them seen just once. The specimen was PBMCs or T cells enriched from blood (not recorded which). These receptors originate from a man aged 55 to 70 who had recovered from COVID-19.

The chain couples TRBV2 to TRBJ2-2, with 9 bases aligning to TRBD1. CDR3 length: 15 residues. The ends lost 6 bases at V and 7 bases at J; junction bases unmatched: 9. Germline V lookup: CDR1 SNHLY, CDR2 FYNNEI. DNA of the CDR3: TGTGCCAGCAGACCGGGACAGGGAGAGGTCGGGGAGCTGTTTTTT. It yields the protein CASRPGQGEVGELFF.

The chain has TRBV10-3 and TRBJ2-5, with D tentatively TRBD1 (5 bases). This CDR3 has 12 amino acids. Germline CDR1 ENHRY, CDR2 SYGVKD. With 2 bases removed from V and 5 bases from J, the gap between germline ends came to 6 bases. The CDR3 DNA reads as TGTGCCATCAGTGAGGGGGCGGAGACCCAGTACTTC. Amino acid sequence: CAISEGAETQYF.

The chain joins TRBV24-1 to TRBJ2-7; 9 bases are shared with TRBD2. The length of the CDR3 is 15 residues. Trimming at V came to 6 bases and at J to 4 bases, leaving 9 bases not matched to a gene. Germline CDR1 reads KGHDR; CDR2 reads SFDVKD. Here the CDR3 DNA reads TGTGCCACCAGTCTTGGGGCTAGCGGGAATTACGAGCAGTACTTC. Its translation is CATSLGASGNYEQYF.

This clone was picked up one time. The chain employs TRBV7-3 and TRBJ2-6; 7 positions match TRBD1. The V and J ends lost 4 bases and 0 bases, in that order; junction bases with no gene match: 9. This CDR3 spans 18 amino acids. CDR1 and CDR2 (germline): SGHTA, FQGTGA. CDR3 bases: TGTGCCAGCAGCTCGGGACAGCCCCCTTTCTCTGGGGCCAACGTCCTGACTTTC. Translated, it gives CASSSGQPPFSGANVLTF.

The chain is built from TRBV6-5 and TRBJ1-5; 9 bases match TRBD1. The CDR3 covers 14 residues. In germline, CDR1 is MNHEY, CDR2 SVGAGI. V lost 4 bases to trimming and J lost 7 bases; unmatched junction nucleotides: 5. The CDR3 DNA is TGTGCCAGCAGTTGGACAGGGGAGGAACAGCCCCAGCATTTT. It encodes CASSWTGEEQPQHF.

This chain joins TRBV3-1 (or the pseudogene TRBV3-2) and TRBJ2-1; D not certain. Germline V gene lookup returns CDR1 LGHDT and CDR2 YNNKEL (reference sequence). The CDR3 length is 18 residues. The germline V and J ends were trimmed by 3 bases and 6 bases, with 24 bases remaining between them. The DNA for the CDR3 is TGTGCCAGCAGCCAGCGACTCTCCCAGCGCACCTACTTCAATGAGCAGTTCTTC. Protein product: CASSQRLSQRTYFNEQFF.

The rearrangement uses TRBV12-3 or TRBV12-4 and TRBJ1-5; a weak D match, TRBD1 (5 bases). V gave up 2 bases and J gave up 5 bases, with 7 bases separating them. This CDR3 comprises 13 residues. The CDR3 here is CASSLQGYQPQHF. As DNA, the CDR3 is TGTGCCAGCAGTTTACAGGGTTATCAGCCCCAGCATTTT.

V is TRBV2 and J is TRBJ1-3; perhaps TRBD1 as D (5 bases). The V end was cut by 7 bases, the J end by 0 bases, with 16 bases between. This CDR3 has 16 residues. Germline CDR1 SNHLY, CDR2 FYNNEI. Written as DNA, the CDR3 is TGTGCCAGCACCCCCGACGGGGGGGTCTCTGGAAACACCATATATTTT. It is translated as CASTPDGGVSGNTIYF.

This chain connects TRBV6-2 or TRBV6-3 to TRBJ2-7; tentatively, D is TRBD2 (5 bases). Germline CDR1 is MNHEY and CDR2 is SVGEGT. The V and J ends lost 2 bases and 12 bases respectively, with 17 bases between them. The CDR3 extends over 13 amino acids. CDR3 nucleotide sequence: TGTGCCAGCAGTTACCCTAACGGGGATGATCGGTACTTC. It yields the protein CASSYPNGDDRYF.

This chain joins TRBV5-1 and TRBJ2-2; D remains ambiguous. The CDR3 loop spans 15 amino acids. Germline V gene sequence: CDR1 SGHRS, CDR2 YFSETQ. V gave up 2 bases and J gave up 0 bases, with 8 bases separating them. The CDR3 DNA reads TGCGCCAGCAGCTTAAGACTCACGAACACCGGGGAGCTGTTTTTT. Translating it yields CASSLRLTNTGELFF. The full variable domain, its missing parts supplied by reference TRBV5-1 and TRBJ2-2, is KAGVTQTPRYLIKTRGQQVTLSCSPISGHRSVSWYQQTPGQGLQFLFEYFSETQRNKGNFPGRFSGRQFSNSRSEMNVSTLELGDSALYLCASSLRLTNTGELFFGEGSRLTVL.

CDR3 in amino acids: CASSKTSGSYTEAFF. The CDR3 nucleotides read TGTGCCAGCAGCAAAACGTCAGGGTCTTACACTGAAGCTTTCTTT. The rearrangement uses TRBV28 and TRBJ1-1, with a tentative D call TRBD1 (5 bases). This CDR3 spans 15 amino acids. The V end lost 6 bases, the J end lost 3 bases, and 17 bases lay between the germline ends. CDR1 and CDR2 (germline): MDHEN, SYDVKM. Complete variable domain (other parts from reference TRBV28 and TRBJ1-1): DVKVTQSSRYLVKRTGEKVFLECVQDMDHENMFWYRQDPGLGLRLIYFSYDVKMKEKGDIPEGYSVSREKKERFSLILESASTNQTSMYLCASSKTSGSYTEAFFGQGTRLTVV.

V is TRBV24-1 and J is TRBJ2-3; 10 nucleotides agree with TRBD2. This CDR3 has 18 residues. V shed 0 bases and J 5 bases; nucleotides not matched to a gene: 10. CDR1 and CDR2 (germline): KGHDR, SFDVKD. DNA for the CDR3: TGTGCCACCAGTGATTTGCGGGCTCTAGCGGGAGAAGGAGATACGCAGTATTTT. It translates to CATSDLRALAGEGDTQYF.

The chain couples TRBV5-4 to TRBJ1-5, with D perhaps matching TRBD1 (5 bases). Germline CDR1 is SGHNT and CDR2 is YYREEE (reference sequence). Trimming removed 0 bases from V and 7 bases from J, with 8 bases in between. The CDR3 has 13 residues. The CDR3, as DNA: TGTGCCAGCAGCTTGGGGGGGGGACAGCCCCAGCATTTT. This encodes CASSLGGGQPQHF.

The CDR3 reads CASSPRGRGRLAGVADTQYF. The CDR3 nucleotides read TGTGCCAGTAGCCCACGGGGCAGGGGGAGGCTAGCGGGAGTGGCAGATACGCAGTATTTT. This chain links TRBV19 with TRBJ2-3; 10 bases are a match to TRBD2. The trim removed 6 bases at V and 4 bases at J, leaving 22 bases unmatched. There are 20 residues in the CDR3. CDR1 is LNHDA and CDR2 is SQIVND in the germline V gene (reference sequence).

The CDR3: CATSGQYNQPQHF. The CDR3 DNA reads as TGTGCCACCAGTGGACAGTACAATCAGCCCCAGCATTTT. The rearrangement links TRBV24-1 to TRBJ1-5; the D gene is possibly TRBD1 (5 bases). The CDR3 spans 13 residues. V lost 5 bases, J lost 3 bases, and 7 bases lay in between. Germline V gene sequence: CDR1 KGHDR, CDR2 SFDVKD.

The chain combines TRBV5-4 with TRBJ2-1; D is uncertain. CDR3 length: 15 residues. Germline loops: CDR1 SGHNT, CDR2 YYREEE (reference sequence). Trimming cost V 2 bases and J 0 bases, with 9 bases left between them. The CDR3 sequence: CASSFGGSSYNEQFF. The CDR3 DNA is TGTGCCAGCAGCTTCGGCGGATCCTCCTACAATGAGCAGTTCTTC.